These T cell receptor beta chains were read from a single sample in a study of cytomegalovirus exposure and HLA in healthy donors. Data came from immunoSEQ multiplex PCR; TCRdb stores just in-frame clones and leaves some out. The table has some 200,000 clones, roughly 80% seen once; the top ten hold around 1.7%. Sequencing used PBMCs. The source is a man aged 50 to 59 in good health and CMV-seronegative. CDR3s include the opening cysteine and the closing phenylalanine or tryptophan.

CDR3	V
CASRETARSTSEQYF	TRBV5-1
CASSLQLAGVNGEQYF	TRBV4-1
CASTGQNNQPQHF	TRBV6-1
CASSYGLAGGYEQYF	TRBV6-5
CASSWTGPETQYF	TRBV18
CASSGVGGVVYNEQFF	TRBV5-1
CSVSRDTNTGELFF	TRBV29-1
CASSELAQSTDTQYF	TRBV2
CASRGTGLGEQYF	TRBV6-5
CASSDGLAPPNEQFF	TRBV6-1
CASSPVLGGSGNTIYF	TRBV28
CASSESTGNTEAFF	TRBV10-1
CAWSVRGRPTGLSYEQYF	TRBV30
CASTPAGGRKLFF	TRBV7-9
CASSSRTASNTEAFF	TRBV9
CASRRASGSDTQYF	TRBV6-5
CASSPSTGVTEAFF	TRBV18
CASSLGDPGVQETQYF	TRBV11-1
CASGSRDTQYF	TRBV12-5
CASSYSGPNQPQHF	TRBV6-5
CASSLRGGGSPLHF	TRBV7-2
CASSPRTGKNTEAFF	TRBV7-6
CAISEDQAGKQFF	TRBV10-3
CASRSQAGFYEQYF	TRBV6-1
CASKGQGRAEAFF	TRBV19
CASSFQGLNEQFF	TRBV7-3
CASSPTGTVNTGELFF	TRBV4-2
CASRGTEKLFF	TRBV6-5
CASSVRWRTSGTNEQFF	TRBV7-8
CASSLLNDNEQFF	TRBV27
CASSSRLAVDEQFF	TRBV11-2
CASHIGVRETQYF	TRBV5-4
CASSEPGTPNNEQFF	TRBV6-1
CSVYNREFRETQYF	TRBV29-1
CASSLGQTGELFF	TRBV7-3
CASSLAGTGSQPQHF	TRBV11-2
CASRQGAVGYEQYF	TRBV27
CASSFSSGPGELFF	TRBV5-1
CASSQRQGRMTGELFF	TRBV23-1
CASSLDRGYEQYF	TRBV5-4
CASSLGQGERIFHF	TRBV5-1
CASKGTPNSYEQYF	TRBV6-5
CASRVLMGGAEAFF	TRBV7-9
CASNGESYEQYF	TRBV6-1
CAISESGGGNEQFF	TRBV10-3
CASSWTSVETQYF	TRBV28
CASNPPRALAKNIQYF	TRBV11-1
CASSQDRRAGSGGTEAFF	TRBV4-2
CASSLGSGTVIYEQYF	TRBV5-1
CASSQLGGRSDEQFF	TRBV14
CASSPPGTEGRGNEKLFF	TRBV9
CASSERTDSYGYTF	TRBV18
CASRHWDTYEQYF	TRBV6-1